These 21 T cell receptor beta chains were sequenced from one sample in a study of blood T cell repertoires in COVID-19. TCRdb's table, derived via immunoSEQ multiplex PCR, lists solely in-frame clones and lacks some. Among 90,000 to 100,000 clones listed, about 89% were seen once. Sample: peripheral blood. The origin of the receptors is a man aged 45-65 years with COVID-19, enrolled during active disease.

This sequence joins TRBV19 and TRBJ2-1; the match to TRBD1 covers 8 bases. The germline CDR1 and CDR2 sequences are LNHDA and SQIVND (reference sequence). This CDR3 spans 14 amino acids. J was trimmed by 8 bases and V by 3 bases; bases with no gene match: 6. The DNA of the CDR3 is TGTGCCAGTAGTATCCGGACAGGGACTCATGAGCAGTTCTTC. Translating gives CASSIRTGTHEQFF.

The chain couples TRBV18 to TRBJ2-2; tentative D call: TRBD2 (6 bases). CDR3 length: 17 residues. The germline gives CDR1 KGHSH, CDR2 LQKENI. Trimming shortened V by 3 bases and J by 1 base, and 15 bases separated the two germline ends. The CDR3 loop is CASSPFLGGKNTGELFF. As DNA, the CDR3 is TGTGCCAGCTCACCCTTCCTAGGAGGGAAGAACACCGGGGAGCTGTTTTTT.

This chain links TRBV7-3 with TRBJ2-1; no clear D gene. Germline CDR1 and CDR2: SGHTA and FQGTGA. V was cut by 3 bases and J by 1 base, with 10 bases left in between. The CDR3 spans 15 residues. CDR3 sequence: CASSLTLVSYNEQFF. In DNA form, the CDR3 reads TGTGCCAGCAGCTTGACTCTCGTGTCCTACAATGAGCAGTTCTTC.

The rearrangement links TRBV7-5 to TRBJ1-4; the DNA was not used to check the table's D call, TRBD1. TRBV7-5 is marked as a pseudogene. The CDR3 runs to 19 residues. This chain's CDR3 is CARSLIQRNRQSLNEKLFF. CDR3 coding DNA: TGTGCCAGAAGCTTAATTCAACGAAACCGACAGAGCCTTAATGAAAAACTGTTTTTT.

The CDR3 DNA is TGTGCCACCAGCAGAGGAGGGGGTGGTCAGCCCCAGCATTTT. This codes for CATSRGGGGQPQHF. The chain couples TRBV15 to TRBJ1-5; perhaps TRBD1 as D (6 bases). Germline lookup yields CDR1 LNHNV and CDR2 YYDKDF (reference sequence). The V gene lost 1 base and the J gene lost 6 bases, with 10 bases spanning the gap. The CDR3 runs 14 residues. The full variable domain, completed using reference TRBV15 and TRBJ1-5, is DAMVIQNPRYQVTQFGKPVTLSCSQTLNHNVMYWYQQKSSQAPKLLFHYYDKDFNNEADTPDNFQSRRPNTSFCFLDIRSPGLGDTAMYLCATSRGGGGQPQHFGDGTRLSIL.

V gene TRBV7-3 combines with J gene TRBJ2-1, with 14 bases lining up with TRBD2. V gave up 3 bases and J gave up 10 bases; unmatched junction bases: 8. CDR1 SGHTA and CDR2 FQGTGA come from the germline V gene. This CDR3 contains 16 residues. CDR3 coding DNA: TGTGCCAGCAGCTTTCCGGGACTAGCGGGGGCAACGGAGCAGTTCTTC. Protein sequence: CASSFPGLAGATEQFF.

The CDR3 loop reads CASISNYGYTF. Written as DNA, the CDR3 is TGTGCCAGCATCTCTAACTATGGCTACACCTTC. The chain couples TRBV28 to TRBJ1-2; D is undetermined. V was clipped by 7 bases and J by 0 bases, with 3 bases between them. The germline V gene encodes CDR1 MDHEN and CDR2 SYDVKM. The length of the CDR3 is 11 residues.

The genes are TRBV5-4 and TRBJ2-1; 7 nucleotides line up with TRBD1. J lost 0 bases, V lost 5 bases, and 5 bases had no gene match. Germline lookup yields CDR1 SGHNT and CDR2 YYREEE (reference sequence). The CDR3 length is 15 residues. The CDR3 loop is CASRLDRSSYNEQFF. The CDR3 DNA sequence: TGTGCCAGCAGACTGGACAGGAGCTCCTACAATGAGCAGTTCTTC.

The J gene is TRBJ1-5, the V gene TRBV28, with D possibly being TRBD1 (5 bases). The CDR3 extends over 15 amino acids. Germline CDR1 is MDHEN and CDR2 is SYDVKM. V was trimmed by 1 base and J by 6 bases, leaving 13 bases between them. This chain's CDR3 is CASSLSAQGLQPQHF. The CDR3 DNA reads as TGTGCCAGCAGTTTATCCGCGCAGGGTCTTCAGCCCCAGCATTTT. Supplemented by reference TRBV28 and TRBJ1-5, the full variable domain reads DVKVTQSSRYLVKRTGEKVFLECVQDMDHENMFWYRQDPGLGLRLIYFSYDVKMKEKGDIPEGYSVSREKKERFSLILESASTNQTSMYLCASSLSAQGLQPQHFGDGTRLSIL.

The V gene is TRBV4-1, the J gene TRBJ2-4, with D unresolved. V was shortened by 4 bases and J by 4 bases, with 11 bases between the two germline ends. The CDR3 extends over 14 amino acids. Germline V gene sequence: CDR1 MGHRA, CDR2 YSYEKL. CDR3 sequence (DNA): TGCGCCAGCAGCCCTACCCCGGGTAAAAACATTCAGTACTTC. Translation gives CASSPTPGKNIQYF.

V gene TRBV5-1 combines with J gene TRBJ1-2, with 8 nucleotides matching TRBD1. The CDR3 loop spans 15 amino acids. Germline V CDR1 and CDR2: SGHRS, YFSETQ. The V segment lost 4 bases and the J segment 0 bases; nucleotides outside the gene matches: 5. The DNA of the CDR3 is TGCGCCAGCAGCGCGGGACAGGTTTCTAACTATGGCTACACCTTC. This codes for CASSAGQVSNYGYTF.

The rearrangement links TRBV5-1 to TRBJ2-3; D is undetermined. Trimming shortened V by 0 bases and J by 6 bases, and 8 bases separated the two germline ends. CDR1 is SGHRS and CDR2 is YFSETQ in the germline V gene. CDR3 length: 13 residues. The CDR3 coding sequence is TGCGCCAGCAGCTTGGGGGCCCGGGATACGCAGTATTTT. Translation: CASSLGARDTQYF.

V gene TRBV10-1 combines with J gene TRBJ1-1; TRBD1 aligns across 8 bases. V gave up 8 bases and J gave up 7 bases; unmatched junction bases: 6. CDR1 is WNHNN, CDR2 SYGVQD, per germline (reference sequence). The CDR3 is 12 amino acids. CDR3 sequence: CASGQGLGEAFF. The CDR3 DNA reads TGCGCCAGCGGACAGGGCCTAGGTGAAGCTTTCTTT.

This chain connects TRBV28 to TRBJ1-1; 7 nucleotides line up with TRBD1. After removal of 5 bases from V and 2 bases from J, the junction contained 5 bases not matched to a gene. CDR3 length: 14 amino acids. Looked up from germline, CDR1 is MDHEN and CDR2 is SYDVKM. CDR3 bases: TGTGCCAGCAGTCTACAGGGGACAAACACTGAAGCTTTCTTT. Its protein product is CASSLQGTNTEAFF.

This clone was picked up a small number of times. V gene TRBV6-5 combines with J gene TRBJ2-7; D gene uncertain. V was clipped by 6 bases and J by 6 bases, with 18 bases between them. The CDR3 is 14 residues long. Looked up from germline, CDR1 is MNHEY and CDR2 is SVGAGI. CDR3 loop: CASRTKVQTSEQYF. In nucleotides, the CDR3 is TGTGCCAGCAGGACCAAGGTACAGACGTCCGAGCAGTACTTC.

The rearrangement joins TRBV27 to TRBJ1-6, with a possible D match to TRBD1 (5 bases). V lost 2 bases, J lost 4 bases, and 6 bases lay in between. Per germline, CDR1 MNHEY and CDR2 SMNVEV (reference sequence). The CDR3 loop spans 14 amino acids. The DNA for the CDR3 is TGTGCCAGCAGTTTACAGGGATATAATTCACCCCTCCACTTT. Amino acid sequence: CASSLQGYNSPLHF.

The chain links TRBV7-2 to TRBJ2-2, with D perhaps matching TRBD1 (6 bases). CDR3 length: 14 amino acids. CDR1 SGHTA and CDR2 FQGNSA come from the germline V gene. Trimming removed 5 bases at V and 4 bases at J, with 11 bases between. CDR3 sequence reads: CASSLGQRTGELFF. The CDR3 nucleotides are TGTGCCAGCAGCCTCGGACAGCGCACCGGGGAGCTGTTTTTT.

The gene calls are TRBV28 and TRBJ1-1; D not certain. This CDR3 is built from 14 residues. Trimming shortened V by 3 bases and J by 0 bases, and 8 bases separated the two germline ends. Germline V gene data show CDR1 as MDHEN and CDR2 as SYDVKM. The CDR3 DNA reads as TGTGCCAGCAGTTTCGACAACCTGAACACTGAAGCTTTCTTT. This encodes CASSFDNLNTEAFF.

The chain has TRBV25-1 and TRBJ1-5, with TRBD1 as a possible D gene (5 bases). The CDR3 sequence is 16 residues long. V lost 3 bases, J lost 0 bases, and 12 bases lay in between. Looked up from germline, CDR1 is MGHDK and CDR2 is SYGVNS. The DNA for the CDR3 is TGTGCCAGCAGTGAGGGTTTGACAGTTAGCAATCAGCCCCAGCATTTT. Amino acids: CASSEGLTVSNQPQHF.

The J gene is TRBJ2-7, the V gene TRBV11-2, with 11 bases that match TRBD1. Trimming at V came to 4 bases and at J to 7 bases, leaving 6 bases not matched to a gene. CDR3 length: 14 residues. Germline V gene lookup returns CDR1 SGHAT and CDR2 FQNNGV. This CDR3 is CASSSRTGGGEQYF. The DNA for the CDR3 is TGTGCCAGCAGCTCCCGGACAGGGGGCGGAGAGCAGTACTTC.

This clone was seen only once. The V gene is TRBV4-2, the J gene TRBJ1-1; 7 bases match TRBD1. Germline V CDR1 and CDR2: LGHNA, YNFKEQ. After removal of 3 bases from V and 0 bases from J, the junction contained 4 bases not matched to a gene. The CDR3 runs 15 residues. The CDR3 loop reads CASSHQGQLNTEAFF. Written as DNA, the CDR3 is TGTGCCAGCAGCCATCAGGGACAGCTGAACACTGAAGCTTTCTTT.